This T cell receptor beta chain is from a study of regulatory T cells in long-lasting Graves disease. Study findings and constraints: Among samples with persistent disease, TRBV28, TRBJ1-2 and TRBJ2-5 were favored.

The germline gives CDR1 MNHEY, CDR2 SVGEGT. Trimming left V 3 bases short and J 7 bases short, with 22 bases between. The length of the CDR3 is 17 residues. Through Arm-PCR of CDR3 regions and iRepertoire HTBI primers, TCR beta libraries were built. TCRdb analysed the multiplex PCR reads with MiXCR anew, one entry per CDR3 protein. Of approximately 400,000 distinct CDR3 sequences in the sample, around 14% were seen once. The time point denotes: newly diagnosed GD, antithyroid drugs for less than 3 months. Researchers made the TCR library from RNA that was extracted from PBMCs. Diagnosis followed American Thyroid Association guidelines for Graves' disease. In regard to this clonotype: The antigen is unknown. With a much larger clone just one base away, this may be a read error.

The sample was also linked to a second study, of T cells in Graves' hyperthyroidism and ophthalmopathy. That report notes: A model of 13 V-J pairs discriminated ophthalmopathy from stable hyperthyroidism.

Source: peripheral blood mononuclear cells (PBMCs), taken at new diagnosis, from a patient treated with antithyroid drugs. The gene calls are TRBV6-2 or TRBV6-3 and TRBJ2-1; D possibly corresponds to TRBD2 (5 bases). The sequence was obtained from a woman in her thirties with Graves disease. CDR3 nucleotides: TGTGCCAGCAGTTATTTAGCGAGAGGAGGCAAAGGAAATGAGCAGTTCTTC. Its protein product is CASSYLARGGKGNEQFF.